The 14 T cell receptor beta chains given below trace back to one sample, sequenced in a study of cytomegalovirus exposure and HLA in healthy donors. The PCR was carried out with 60 Vbeta primers and 13 Jbeta primers. Sequenced by immunoSEQ multiplex PCR; TCRdb stores in-frame clones only, minus some. Of more than 140,000 clones listed, roughly 79% are singletons. The sequenced material came from PBMCs. The origin of the receptors is a male donor in good health and CMV-seronegative.

The genes are TRBV5-1 and TRBJ2-7, with 7 bases that match TRBD1. With 4 bases clipped from V and 6 bases from J, the junction kept 10 bases outside the gene matches. The CDR3 sequence is 14 residues long. CDR1 is SGHRS and CDR2 is YFSETQ in the germline V gene. CDR3 region: CASSHQGTAREQYF. The CDR3 DNA is TGCGCCAGCAGCCACCAAGGGACAGCTCGCGAGCAGTACTTC.

This clone was seen a single time. The genes are TRBV11-2 and TRBJ1-5, with TRBD1 matching over 8 bases. From germline, CDR1 is SGHAT and CDR2 FQNNGV. Trimming cost V 1 base and J 3 bases; bases outside gene matches: 2. This CDR3 has 15 amino acids. The CDR3 loop reads CASSLGQGYNQPQHF. The CDR3 bases are TGTGCCAGCAGCTTAGGACAGGGGTACAATCAGCCCCAGCATTTT.

The gene calls are TRBV4-2 and TRBJ2-7; possible D gene TRBD2, 5 bases. The ends were cut back, 0 bases at V and 0 bases at J, with 12 bases in the middle. CDR3 length equals 16 residues. Germline assignment: CDR1 LGHNA and CDR2 YNFKEQ. CDR3 loop: CASSQEALAFSYEQYF. DNA for the CDR3: TGTGCCAGCAGCCAAGAAGCGCTAGCCTTCTCCTACGAGCAGTACTTC.

This chain uses TRBV5-1 with TRBJ2-7; 11 nucleotides agree with TRBD1. CDR1 and CDR2 (germline): SGHRS, YFSETQ. V lost 2 bases and J lost 2; bases outside the gene matches: 6. The CDR3 is made up of 16 amino acids. The CDR3 DNA reads TGCGCCAGCAGCTTCCGCCCGGGACAGGGGGCCTACGAGCAGTACTTC. Amino acid sequence: CASSFRPGQGAYEQYF.

The V and J genes are TRBV5-1 and TRBJ1-2, with TRBD1 matching 9 bases. This CDR3 contains 14 residues. The trim removed 5 bases at V and 5 bases at J, leaving 7 bases unmatched. CDR1 and CDR2 (germline): SGHRS, YFSETQ. CDR3 protein: CASSGGQGTYGYTF. The CDR3 nucleotides are TGCGCCAGCAGTGGGGGACAGGGAACATATGGCTACACCTTC. The whole variable domain, remainder taken from reference TRBV5-1 and TRBJ1-2, is KAGVTQTPRYLIKTRGQQVTLSCSPISGHRSVSWYQQTPGQGLQFLFEYFSETQRNKGNFPGRFSGRQFSNSRSEMNVSTLELGDSALYLCASSGGQGTYGYTFGSGTRLTVV.

The V and J genes are TRBV6-6 and TRBJ2-7, with D uncertain. The CDR3 is 13 amino acids. V was cut by 7 bases and J by 3 bases, with 13 bases left in between. Germline CDR1 reads MNHNY; CDR2 reads SVGAGI (reference sequence). Written as DNA, the CDR3 is TGTGCCAGCAACTACCCGCCTAACTACGAGCAGTACTTC. It is translated as CASNYPPNYEQYF.

This clone has just one count. The chain uses TRBV7-9 and TRBJ1-4; D may be TRBD1 (6 bases). This CDR3 has 17 residues. Germline values: CDR1 SEHNR, CDR2 FQNEAQ (reference sequence). V was clipped by 3 bases and J by 8 bases, with 22 bases between them. The CDR3 spells CASSFRGGQGMKEKLFF. DNA for the CDR3: TGTGCCAGCAGCTTCCGGGGGGGGCAGGGGATGAAGGAAAAACTGTTTTTT.

The genes are TRBV7-9 and TRBJ2-4; 7 bases match TRBD2. V shed 1 base, J shed 9 bases, and the junction held 9 bases outside the gene matches. Germline loops: CDR1 SEHNR, CDR2 FQNEAQ (reference sequence). The CDR3 is made up of 15 amino acids. The CDR3 loop reads CASSLGGGPVSIQYF. For the CDR3, the DNA is TGTGCCAGCAGCTTAGGGGGAGGGCCGGTGAGCATTCAGTACTTC.

The V gene is TRBV7-8, the J gene TRBJ2-7; D is perhaps TRBD1 (5 bases). Trimming removed 7 bases from V and 4 bases from J, with 20 bases in between. Germline CDR1 SGHVS, CDR2 FQNEAQ. CDR3 size: 15 residues. The CDR3 reads CASIETVAGLYEQYF. As DNA, the CDR3 is TGTGCCAGCATCGAGACAGTGGCAGGGCTTTACGAGCAGTACTTC.

The chain joins TRBV5-1 to TRBJ2-1; 7 bases align to TRBD2. Germline V CDR1 and CDR2: SGHRS, YFSETQ. With V trimmed by 1 base and J by 2 bases, 3 bases remained unmatched. The CDR3 spans 15 residues. CDR3 in amino acids: CASSLRLAAYNEQFF. The CDR3 DNA is TGCGCCAGCAGCTTGAGGCTAGCGGCCTACAATGAGCAGTTCTTC.

This clone was seen once. The V call is TRBV4-1, the J call TRBJ1-2; 7 bases line up with TRBD1. V was clipped by 4 bases and J by 0 bases; unmatched bases: 5. This CDR3 has 15 residues. Germline V lookup: CDR1 MGHRA, CDR2 YSYEKL. The CDR3 DNA reads as TGCGCCAGCAGCCCGGGGACAGCTACTAACTATGGCTACACCTTC. The encoded protein is CASSPGTATNYGYTF.

For the CDR3, the DNA is TGTGCCAGCAGTAAGGGGCCCCAAGAGACCCAGTACTTC. Protein: CASSKGPQETQYF. The rearrangement links TRBV2 to TRBJ2-5, with a weak D call TRBD1 (5 bases). In germline, CDR1 is SNHLY, CDR2 FYNNEI. V dropped 5 bases and J dropped 1 base, with 8 bases sitting between them. CDR3 size: 13 residues.

The chain recombines TRBV11-2 with TRBJ1-2; maybe TRBD1 (6 bases). Germline loops: CDR1 SGHAT, CDR2 FQNNGV. V gave up 1 base and J gave up 4 bases, with 13 bases separating them. CDR3 length: 15 residues. Here the CDR3 DNA reads TGTGCCAGCAGCTTAGGAGGACAGTCGATCTATGGCTACACCTTC. Its protein is CASSLGGQSIYGYTF.

The V gene is TRBV7-2, the J gene TRBJ2-1; D perhaps matches TRBD1 (5 bases). The germline V gene has CDR1 SGHTA and CDR2 FQGNSA. This CDR3 region has 16 residues. The V and J ends lost 3 bases and 5 bases respectively, with 17 bases between them. DNA for the CDR3: TGTGCCAGCAGCTTGGTATTGGGAATGGGGCACAATGAGCAGTTCTTC. Translating it yields CASSLVLGMGHNEQFF.